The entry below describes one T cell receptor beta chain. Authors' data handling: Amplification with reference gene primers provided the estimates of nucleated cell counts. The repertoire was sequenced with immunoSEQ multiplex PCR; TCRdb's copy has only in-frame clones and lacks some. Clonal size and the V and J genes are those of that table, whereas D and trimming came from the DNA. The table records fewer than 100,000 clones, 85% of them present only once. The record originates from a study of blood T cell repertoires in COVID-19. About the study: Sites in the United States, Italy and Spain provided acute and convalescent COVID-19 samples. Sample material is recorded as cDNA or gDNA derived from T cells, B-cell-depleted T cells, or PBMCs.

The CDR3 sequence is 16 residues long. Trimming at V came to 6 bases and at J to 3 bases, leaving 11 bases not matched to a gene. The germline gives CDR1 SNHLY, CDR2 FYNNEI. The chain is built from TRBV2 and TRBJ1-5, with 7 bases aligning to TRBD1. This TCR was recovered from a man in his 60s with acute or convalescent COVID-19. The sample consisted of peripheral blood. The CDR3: CASREKSGTDNQPQHF. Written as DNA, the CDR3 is TGTGCCAGCAGAGAGAAATCCGGGACAGACAATCAGCCCCAGCATTTT.